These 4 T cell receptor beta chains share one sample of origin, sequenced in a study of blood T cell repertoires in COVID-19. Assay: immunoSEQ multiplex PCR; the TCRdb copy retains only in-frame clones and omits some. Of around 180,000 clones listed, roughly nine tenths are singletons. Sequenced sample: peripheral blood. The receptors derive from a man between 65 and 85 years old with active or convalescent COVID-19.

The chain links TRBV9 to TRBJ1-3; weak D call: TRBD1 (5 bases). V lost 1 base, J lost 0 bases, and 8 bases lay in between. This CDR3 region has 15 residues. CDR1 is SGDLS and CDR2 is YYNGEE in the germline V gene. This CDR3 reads CASSVTGGSGNTIYF. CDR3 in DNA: TGTGCCAGCAGCGTAACCGGGGGCTCTGGAAACACCATATATTTT.

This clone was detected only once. CDR3: CASSDPREGSEPQHF. In DNA form, the CDR3 reads TGTGCCAGCAGTGACCCCCGTGAGGGTTCGGAGCCCCAGCATTTT. V and J are TRBV6-1 and TRBJ1-5; D unresolved. This CDR3 is 15 amino acids long. In germline, CDR1 is MNHNS, CDR2 SASEGT. V was cut by 3 bases and J by 8 bases, with 17 bases left in between.

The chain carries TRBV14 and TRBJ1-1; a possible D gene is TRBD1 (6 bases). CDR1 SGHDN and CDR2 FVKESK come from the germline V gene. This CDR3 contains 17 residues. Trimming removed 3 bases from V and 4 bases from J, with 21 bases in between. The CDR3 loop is CASSHLGGGARGTEAFF. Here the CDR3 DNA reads TGTGCCAGCAGCCACCTTGGGGGGGGCGCGAGGGGCACTGAAGCTTTCTTT.

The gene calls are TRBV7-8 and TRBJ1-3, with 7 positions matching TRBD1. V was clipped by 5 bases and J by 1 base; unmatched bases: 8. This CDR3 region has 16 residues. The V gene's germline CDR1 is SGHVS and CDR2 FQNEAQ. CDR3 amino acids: CASSPGQDTSGNTIYF. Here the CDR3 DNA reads TGTGCCAGCAGCCCCGGACAGGACACTTCTGGAAACACCATATATTTT.